The clone carrying this T cell receptor beta chain showed up many times. One entry per CDR3 protein results from TCRdb running MiXCR on the 5' RACE reads. The sample lists roughly 60,000 distinct CDR3 sequences; roughly 9.7% were seen once. This record comes from a study of neurological immune-mediated disorders. The time point denotes: longitudinal time-point 2. V gave up 3 bases and J gave up 0 bases; unmatched junction bases: 9. CDR1 is SGHVS, CDR2 FNYEAQ, per germline. The CDR3 covers 18 residues. Material: PBMCs. The chain uses TRBV7-6 and TRBJ2-1, with TRBD2 identical over 9 bases. The origin of this receptor is a man in his thirties or forties in good health. The CDR3 is CASSFLGPGLASYNEQFF. CDR3 nucleotide sequence: TGTGCCAGCAGCTTTCTCGGACCGGGACTAGCCTCCTACAATGAGCAGTTCTTC. Based on the CDR3 plus reference TRBV7-6 and TRBJ2-1, the full variable domain is GAGVSQSPRYKVTKRGQDVALRCDPISGHVSLYWYRQALGQGPEFLTYFNYEAQQDKSGLPNDRFSAERPEGSISTLTIQRTEQRDSAMYRCASSFLGPGLASYNEQFFGPGTRLTVL.